Below are 5 T cell receptor beta chains sequenced from a single sample in a study of blood T cell repertoires in COVID-19. Method: immunoSEQ multiplex PCR; TCRdb's copy keeps in-frame clones and lacks some. In the table there are over 110,000 clones, around 89% of which are singletons. The sequencing sample was made of peripheral blood. These receptors were taken from a human donor in a cohort sampled during active COVID-19.

Here the CDR3 reads CASSRDRVIEQYF. The CDR3 DNA reads TGTGCCAGCAGCAGGGACAGGGTTATCGAGCAGTACTTC. The V and J genes are TRBV5-4 and TRBJ2-7, with TRBD1 matching over 9 bases. Looked up from germline, CDR1 is SGHNT and CDR2 is YYREEE (reference sequence). Trimming removed 4 bases from V and 6 bases from J; junction bases left unmatched: 5. CDR3 length equals 13 residues.

The chain joins TRBV5-1 to TRBJ2-7; D remains unclear. Trimming removed 2 bases from V and 2 bases from J, with 11 bases in between. The CDR3 sequence is 14 residues long. CDR1 is SGHRS, CDR2 YFSETQ, per germline. The CDR3 DNA follows: TGCGCCAGCAGCTTTACCCCGGAGCCCTACGAGCAGTACTTC. It encodes CASSFTPEPYEQYF.

This chain connects TRBV7-2 to TRBJ1-1; D is possibly TRBD1 (5 bases). The CDR3 runs 14 residues. Germline V gene data show CDR1 as SGHTA and CDR2 as FQGNSA. V was pared by 5 bases and J by 3 bases, with 13 bases between. This chain's CDR3 is CASSQPGGYTEAFF. CDR3 bases: TGTGCCAGCAGCCAACCGGGGGGTTACACTGAAGCTTTCTTT.

The chain has TRBV3-1 (or the pseudogene TRBV3-2) and TRBJ1-2; 7 bases fit TRBD1. The V gene's germline CDR1 is LGHDT and CDR2 YNNKEL (reference sequence). This CDR3 comprises 14 residues. After removal of 0 bases from V and 6 bases from J, the junction contained 4 bases not matched to a gene. CDR3 nucleotide sequence: TGTGCCAGCAGCCAAGACAGGGGGACCCATGGCTACACCTTC. Translating gives CASSQDRGTHGYTF.

The chain couples TRBV7-6 to TRBJ2-7; D may be TRBD1 (6 bases). The CDR3 spans 14 residues. The germline V gene has CDR1 SGHVS and CDR2 FNYEAQ. With 5 bases removed from V and 6 bases from J, the gap between germline ends came to 17 bases. The CDR3 sequence is CASSPEGTRGEQYF. DNA of the CDR3: TGTGCCAGCAGCCCCGAAGGGACCAGGGGCGAGCAGTACTTC. Full variable domain (rest looked up from reference TRBV7-6 and TRBJ2-7): GAGVSQSPRYKVTKRGQDVALRCDPISGHVSLYWYRQALGQGPEFLTYFNYEAQQDKSGLPNDRFSAERPEGSISTLTIQRTEQRDSAMYRCASSPEGTRGEQYFGPGTRLTVT.